Presented here are 16 T cell receptor beta chains from one specimen sequenced in a study of cytomegalovirus exposure and HLA in healthy donors (dated by TCRdb to about 2017). Libraries were constructed by the immunoSEQ multiplex PCR assay. The multiplex PCR relied on a mix of 60 forward primers for TCR Vbeta segments and 13 reverse primers for TCR Jbeta segments. This immuneACCESS table, as held by TCRdb, lists in-frame sequences with V and J called but not all clones. Of the missing ones, under half trace to an unresolved V gene in checked studies; the others have no known cause. The record for this sample contains 75,000 to 95,000 clones. The ten largest make up about 4.6% of the sample. Sample: PBMCs. These receptors all stem from a man aged 25 to 40 in good health and CMV-seronegative.

The chain has TRBV4-2 and TRBJ1-6; D is perhaps TRBD1 (6 bases). Trimming pared 0 bases from V and 5 bases from J, leaving 11 bases between. The CDR3 is made up of 16 amino acids. Germline lookup yields CDR1 LGHNA and CDR2 YNFKEQ. The CDR3 DNA reads TGTGCCAGCAGCCAAGATGTCAGGGGCAATAATTCACCCCTCCACTTT. Amino acid sequence: CASSQDVRGNNSPLHF.

The CDR3 DNA is TGTGCCAGCAGCGTAAGGGACAGTAGAGAGGAGACCCAGTACTTC. Encoded protein: CASSVRDSREETQYF. This chain joins TRBV9 and TRBJ2-5; 7 nucleotides line up with TRBD1. J was trimmed by 5 bases and V by 1 base; bases with no gene match: 8. CDR3 length: 15 amino acids. CDR1 and CDR2 (germline): SGDLS, YYNGEE.

The chain is built from TRBV5-1 and TRBJ2-2, with 9 bases that match TRBD1. CDR3 length: 16 residues. The V and J ends lost 4 bases and 4 bases, in that order; junction bases with no gene match: 8. The germline CDR1 and CDR2 sequences are SGHRS and YFSETQ. Here the CDR3 DNA reads TGCGCCAGCAGCGCGGGTCGGACAGGGGCCACCGGGGAGCTGTTTTTT. It codes for CASSAGRTGATGELFF.

The rearrangement links TRBV7-9 to TRBJ2-7; 8 bases agree with TRBD1. Trimming took 5 bases from V and 5 from J; bases not matched to a gene: 5. Looked up from germline, CDR1 is SEHNR and CDR2 is FQNEAQ (reference sequence). The CDR3 sequence is 13 residues long. The CDR3 nucleotides are TGTGCCAGCAGCCGGACAGGGAGAGACGAGCAGTACTTC. Its translation is CASSRTGRDEQYF.

J is TRBJ2-2 and V is TRBV6-5, with D possibly TRBD2 on 5 matching bases. This CDR3 has 14 residues. V was clipped by 5 bases and J by 1 base, with 8 bases between them. Germline V gene data show CDR1 as MNHEY and CDR2 as SVGAGI. The CDR3 loop reads CASSGLMNTGELFF. For the CDR3, the DNA is TGTGCCAGCAGTGGACTTATGAACACCGGGGAGCTGTTTTTT.

The chain couples TRBV19 to TRBJ2-7, with D maybe TRBD1 (6 bases). Looked up from germline, CDR1 is LNHDA and CDR2 is SQIVND (reference sequence). The CDR3 is 13 amino acids. The V end was cut by 4 bases, the J end by 1 base, with 8 bases between. CDR3 amino acids: CASSKQGSYEQYF. The CDR3 bases are TGTGCCAGTAGTAAGCAGGGGTCCTACGAGCAGTACTTC. Full variable domain (outside the CDR3, taken from reference TRBV19 and TRBJ2-7): DGGITQSPKYLFRKEGQNVTLSCEQNLNHDAMYWYRQDPGQGLRLIYYSQIVNDFQKGDIAEGYSVSREKKESFPLTVTSAQKNPTAFYLCASSKQGSYEQYFGPGTRLTVT.

This chain connects TRBV5-1 to TRBJ2-7; the match to TRBD2 covers 8 bases. Germline V gene data show CDR1 as SGHRS and CDR2 as YFSETQ. The CDR3 length is 16 residues. The J segment lost 3 bases and the V segment lost 0 bases, leaving 8 bases of the junction unmatched. CDR3 coding DNA: TGCGCCAGCAGCTTGGGACCAGGGAGCGGGAGCTACGAGCAGTACTTC. This encodes CASSLGPGSGSYEQYF.

The rearrangement joins TRBV18 to TRBJ2-7, with 9 bases fitting TRBD1. Trimming cost V 3 bases and J 3 bases; bases outside gene matches: 6. From germline, CDR1 is KGHSH and CDR2 LQKENI. CDR3 length: 15 amino acids. CDR3 nucleotides: TGTGCCAGCTCACCGGGGGGACAGGGCTACTACGAGCAGTACTTC. This gives the protein CASSPGGQGYYEQYF.

This chain joins TRBV9 and TRBJ2-1; D remains ambiguous. This CDR3 is built from 15 residues. CDR1 and CDR2 (germline): SGDLS, YYNGEE. Deletions cut 0 bases from V and 1 base from J, with 8 bases between. CDR3 nucleotides: TGTGCCAGCAGCGTAGGCCTAGGATCCTACAATGAGCAGTTCTTC. This sequence encodes CASSVGLGSYNEQFF.

The chain uses TRBV7-3 and TRBJ2-5; 8 bases agree with TRBD2. This CDR3 is 15 amino acids long. V gave up 4 bases and J gave up 5 bases; unmatched junction bases: 9. CDR1 is SGHTA and CDR2 is FQGTGA in the germline V gene. The DNA for the CDR3 is TGTGCCAGCAGCTCCGACGGGGGGGCCGGGGAGACCCAGTACTTC. Protein product: CASSSDGGAGETQYF.

The chain carries TRBV6-5 and TRBJ1-4, with D tentatively TRBD1 (5 bases). V was trimmed by 3 bases and J by 4 bases, leaving 9 bases between them. This CDR3 region has 14 residues. CDR1 MNHEY and CDR2 SVGAGI come from the germline V gene. CDR3 sequence: CASSYGAFNEKLFF. CDR3 in DNA: TGTGCCAGCAGTTATGGGGCGTTTAATGAAAAACTGTTTTTT.

The gene calls are TRBV5-1 and TRBJ2-1; TRBD2 matches 7 bases. J gave up 3 bases and V 4 bases, and 10 bases lay outside the gene matches. Germline loops: CDR1 SGHRS, CDR2 YFSETQ. This CDR3 has 16 residues. CDR3 coding DNA: TGCGCCAGCAGCCCGATCGCTAGCGGCTTCTACAATGAGCAGTTCTTC. This encodes CASSPIASGFYNEQFF.

CDR3 coding DNA: TGTGCCAGCAGCCTATGGACTAGCGGGAGGGCCGTATATGAGACCCAGTACTTC. Translating it yields CASSLWTSGRAVYETQYF. The chain is built from TRBV4-2 and TRBJ2-5; 15 bases match TRBD2. The ends lost 4 bases at V and 5 bases at J; junction bases unmatched: 11. This CDR3 contains 18 residues. Germline loops: CDR1 LGHNA, CDR2 YNFKEQ.

The genes are TRBV11-3 and TRBJ2-1, with D perhaps TRBD1 (7 bases). The germline CDR1 and CDR2 sequences are SGHNT and YENEEA. The V end was cut by 2 bases, the J end by 6 bases, with 14 bases between. This CDR3 is built from 15 residues. CDR3 sequence reads: CASSLHRGGGNEQFF. The CDR3 DNA follows: TGTGCCAGCAGCTTACACAGGGGAGGTGGCAATGAGCAGTTCTTC.

This rearrangement joins TRBV10-3 to TRBJ1-6; TRBD1 aligns across 10 bases. The CDR3 loop spans 14 amino acids. With 6 bases clipped from V and 7 bases from J, the junction kept 3 bases outside the gene matches. Germline V gives CDR1 ENHRY, CDR2 SYGVKD. This CDR3 reads CAIRGTGDNSPLHF. The CDR3 nucleotides read TGTGCCATCAGGGGGACAGGGGACAATTCACCCCTCCACTTT.

The chain combines TRBV6-5 with TRBJ2-7; D not certain. The CDR3 consists of 13 residues. V lost 6 bases and J 2 bases, leaving 11 bases between the germline ends. CDR1 is MNHEY, CDR2 SVGAGI, per germline. In DNA form, the CDR3 reads TGTGCCAGCAGACGCAGACTTACCTACGAGCAGTACTTC. Protein sequence: CASRRRLTYEQYF.